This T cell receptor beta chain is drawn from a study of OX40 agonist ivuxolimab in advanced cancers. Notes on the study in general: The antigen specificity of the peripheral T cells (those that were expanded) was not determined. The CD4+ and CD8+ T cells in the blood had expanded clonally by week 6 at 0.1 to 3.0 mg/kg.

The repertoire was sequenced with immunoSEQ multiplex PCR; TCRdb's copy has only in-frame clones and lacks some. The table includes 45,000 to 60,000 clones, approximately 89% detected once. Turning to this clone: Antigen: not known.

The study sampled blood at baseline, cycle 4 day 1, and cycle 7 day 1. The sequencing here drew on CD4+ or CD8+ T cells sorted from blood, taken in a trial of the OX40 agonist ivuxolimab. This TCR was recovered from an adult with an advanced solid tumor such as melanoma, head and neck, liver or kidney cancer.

The CDR3 region is CASRRQGASGYTF. CDR3 nucleotide sequence: TGTGCCAGTAGGAGACAGGGGGCGAGTGGCTACACCTTC. The chain links TRBV19 to TRBJ1-2; the match to TRBD1 covers 10 bases. From germline, CDR1 is LNHDA and CDR2 SQIVND (reference sequence). CDR3 length equals 13 residues. With V trimmed by 6 bases and J by 7 bases, 5 bases remained unmatched.